The TCR beta chain described here comes from a study of HIV-infected children after antiretroviral therapy interruption (dated by TCRdb to the late 2010s). In the study overall: The study included eight children, four on planned treatment interruption and four on continuous treatment, and all eight had a CD4+ count above 500 and a viral load below 50 copies/ml. The interruption group had a median age of around 9.1 years, compared with 7 to 8 years in the continuous treatment group. Most participating children had recorded exposure to EBV and CMV. For the interruption arm, samples were taken at week 0, at week 12, at the end of interruption (week 24 or 48), and roughly 3 years after the study ended. In the continuous-treatment arm, samples from corresponding weeks 0, 48 and 150 were analyzed. Alongside measurements of thymic output, the study compared TCR repertoires of children on planned treatment interruption with TCR repertoires of children on continuous antiretroviral treatment. General study outcomes and caveats: In naive CD4+ repertoires of PTI patients, CDR3 sharing between time points fell after interruption began; many sequences were shared between end of interruption and 3 years later. The small number of patients is a limitation of the study, so the data should be interpreted with caution. An increase in the naive CD4+ Gini coefficient was observed by the end of treatment interruption, suggesting clonal expansion, and a return to baseline was observed by 3 years. Minor non-naive CD45RA+ populations, such as EMRA or stem memory cells, might be present among the sorted CD45RA+ naive cells.

The CDR3, from cysteine to phenylalanine, totals 15 residues. Only the CDR3 portion is preserved as DNA: 45 bases, with reading frame beginning at the first base. From a lookup of the germline V gene (reference sequence), CDR1 and CDR2 are GTSNPN and SVGIG. The treatment or condition label here, explained by the study, means: PENTA 11 planned treatment interruption arm or continuous ART arm. Participants were children from the United Kingdom aged 2 to 15 years who had received at least three-drug ART for at least 24 weeks. Cryopreserved PBMCs containing at least 5 million viable cells were required, and a few candidate patients were excluded because of low viable PBMC yield. Using a FACSAria III cell sorter, naive CD4+ CD45RA+ CD45RO- T cells were FACS-sorted out of thawed PBMCs. After sorting, cells were fixed, and RNA was extracted with the RNeasy FFPE kit and then with the RNeasy Micro kit. To prepare the library, 3' RACE was applied. To correct PCR amplification bias, TCR libraries were generated from RNA with a 3' RACE protocol that used unique molecular identifiers. Up to about 12 amplicon libraries were pooled and sequenced on an Illumina MiSeq with v2 2x250 paired-end chemistry. In the source study's methods: Reads were processed with Decombinator to assign V and J genes and CDR3, with barcode-based error and PCR bias correction. Repertoires were subsampled to equal depth before Gini coefficient calculation using the R ineq package. CDR3 similarity was assessed with GLIPH, Hamming distance and a shared triplet metric. TCRdb cleaned the public reads at Q25 with fastp, built clones with MiXCR and kept in-frame beta chains. Duplicate CDR3 protein sequences are folded into a single record with the most common DNA and genes. The V and J calls were not made by the authors but by TCRdb's processing. The sample yields about 89,000 distinct CDR3 sequences; 5.5% to 8.5% were counted once. Together, the top ten hold 0.85% to 1.3% of the sample.

This clonotype was counted at least ten times. Which antigen it targets is not known. A junction boundary mismatches the germline segment, possibly from a read error. The chain is made from TRBV30 and TRBJ2-3, with 9 bases matching TRBD1. The TCR was taken from a pool of human donors with HIV. The sample here was CD45RA+ CD4+ T cells from PBMCs, pooled from several time points, taken from a donor given antiretroviral therapy, either interrupted or continuous. The intended sense of this specimen's cell subset or site label: naive CD4+ CD45RA+ CD45RO- T cells. The nucleotides are TGTGCCTGGAGTCTACAGGGGGCGCGGGCAGAAACGCTGTATTTT. It codes for CAWSLQGARAETLYF.